These 8 T cell receptor beta chains originate from one sample sequenced in a study of OX40 agonist ivuxolimab in advanced cancers. Repertoires were generated with immunoSEQ multiplex PCR, while TCRdb's copy carries only in-frame clones and drops some. The profile covers 70,000 or so clones, with roughly nine tenths appearing a single time and roughly a tenth taken by the ten largest. Sample: CD4+ or CD8+ T cells sorted from blood, taken in a trial of the OX40 agonist ivuxolimab. The source of these receptors is an adult with an advanced solid tumor such as melanoma, head and neck, liver or kidney cancer.

The V gene is TRBV9, the J gene TRBJ1-3; no firm D call. Per germline, CDR1 SGDLS and CDR2 YYNGEE. This CDR3 contains 13 residues. The V gene lost 7 bases and the J gene lost 0 bases, with 8 bases spanning the gap. CDR3 sequence (DNA): TGTGCCAGCCAGGAAAACTCTGGAAACACCATATATTTT. Its protein is CASQENSGNTIYF.

The V call is TRBV19, the J call TRBJ2-1; D possibly corresponds to TRBD1 (7 bases). The length of the CDR3 is 13 residues. Looked up from germline, CDR1 is LNHDA and CDR2 is SQIVND (reference sequence). Trimming took 3 bases from V and 6 from J, leaving 9 bases between them. The CDR3 here is CASSMQGGNEQFF. CDR3 sequence (DNA): TGTGCCAGTAGTATGCAGGGGGGCAATGAGCAGTTCTTC.

V usage is TRBV15 and J usage is TRBJ2-7; TRBD1 aligns across 8 bases. V was pared by 5 bases and J by 2 bases, with 8 bases of the junction left unmatched. The CDR3 runs 15 residues. Germline V gene data show CDR1 as LNHNV and CDR2 as YYDKDF (reference sequence). The CDR3 bases are TGTGCCACCAGCGGAGGGACAGGACGAACCTACGAGCAGTACTTC. Its translation is CATSGGTGRTYEQYF.

The chain recombines TRBV15 with TRBJ1-1; unclear D gene. Trimming took off 3 bases at V and 6 bases at J, with 8 bases between the two ends. The CDR3 spans 12 residues. CDR1 and CDR2 from the germline V gene are LNHNV and YYDKDF (reference sequence). The CDR3: CATSRDRSEAFF. The CDR3 DNA follows: TGTGCCACCAGCAGGGACCGCTCTGAAGCTTTCTTT.

This clone is a singleton in its sample. The sample carries other DNA sequences with the same CDR3. The chain combines TRBV6-4 with TRBJ2-3; D is undetermined. Trimming pared 0 bases from V and 2 bases from J, leaving 3 bases between. The length of the CDR3 is 13 residues. CDR1 is MRHNA, CDR2 SNTAGT, per germline. DNA for the CDR3: TGTGCCAGCAGTGACTCCACCACAGATACGCAGTATTTT. It yields the protein CASSDSTTDTQYF.

The CDR3 bases are TGTGCCAGCAGCCCGACTAGCGGGGGGCCTAACTCCTACGAGCAGTACTTC. Translation gives CASSPTSGGPNSYEQYF. The V and J genes are TRBV7-8 and TRBJ2-7; 13 bases are shared with TRBD2. Germline assignment: CDR1 SGHVS and CDR2 FQNEAQ. The CDR3 runs 17 residues. Unmatched junction bases numbered 7, after V lost 5 bases and J lost 0 bases.

The rearrangement uses TRBV30 and TRBJ1-2; no clear D. Germline CDR1 and CDR2: GTSNPN and SVGIG (reference sequence). CDR3 length equals 16 residues. V was cut by 0 bases and J by 5 bases, with 19 bases left in between. The CDR3 DNA reads as TGTGCCTGGAGTGTCTTAGGAGGAGGGCCCCTATATGGCTACACCTTC. Translated: CAWSVLGGGPLYGYTF.

This sequence joins TRBV5-1 and TRBJ2-7; 11 nucleotides align to TRBD1. Per the germline V gene, CDR1 is SGHRS and CDR2 is YFSETQ. This CDR3 region has 14 residues. V was clipped by 3 bases and J by 3 bases; unmatched bases: 2. The CDR3 DNA is TGCGCCAGCAGCTGGGGGACAGGGGGCTACGAGCAGTACTTC. This codes for CASSWGTGGYEQYF. Looking up the rest from reference TRBV5-1 and TRBJ2-7 gives the full variable domain: KAGVTQTPRYLIKTRGQQVTLSCSPISGHRSVSWYQQTPGQGLQFLFEYFSETQRNKGNFPGRFSGRQFSNSRSEMNVSTLELGDSALYLCASSWGTGGYEQYFGPGTRLTVT.